The 21 T cell receptor beta chains below all came from one sample that was sequenced in a study. TCRdb re-called the 5' RACE reads with MiXCR, one entry per CDR3 protein. The repertoire has over 50,000 distinct CDR3 sequences, almost 30% of them found once; the top ten carry roughly 2.5%. The specimen sequenced was tumor-infiltrating naive CD4+ T cells sorted from the breast tumor. Noted subset: naive CD4+ T cells, CD4+CD45RA+CD25-. The source of these receptors is a female donor with breast cancer.

The rearrangement uses TRBV6-5 and TRBJ2-2; 7 bases line up with TRBD1. Looked up from germline, CDR1 is MNHEY and CDR2 is SVGAGI. There are 15 residues in the CDR3. Trimming removed 6 bases from V and 6 bases from J; junction bases left unmatched: 10. CDR3 residues: CASSRPFGTAGELFF. The CDR3 DNA sequence: TGTGCCAGCAGCCGACCGTTCGGGACAGCCGGGGAGCTGTTTTTT.

There are a few counts of this clonotype. The rearrangement links TRBV6-6 to TRBJ2-7; 9 nucleotides agree with TRBD1. Germline loops: CDR1 MNHNY, CDR2 SVGAGI (reference sequence). Trimming at V came to 6 bases and at J to 4 bases, leaving 7 bases not matched to a gene. This CDR3 region has 14 residues. The CDR3 loop is CASRPGTGRYEQYF. Here the CDR3 DNA reads TGTGCCAGCAGACCCGGGACAGGGAGATACGAGCAGTACTTC.

This clonotype was detected a few times. CDR3 sequence: CASSIGPNTQYF. The CDR3 DNA is TGTGCCAGCAGTATAGGACCGAATACGCAGTATTTT. The chain recombines TRBV2 with TRBJ2-3; D is uncertain. The germline V gene has CDR1 SNHLY and CDR2 FYNNEI. V dropped 5 bases and J dropped 7 bases, with 10 bases sitting between them. The CDR3 runs 12 residues. Combining the CDR3 with reference TRBV2 and TRBJ2-3 gives the whole variable domain EPEVTQTPSHQVTQMGQEVILRCVPISNHLYFYWYRQILGQKVEFLVSFYNNEISEKSEIFDDQFSVERPDGSNFTLKIRSTKLEDSAMYFCASSIGPNTQYFGPGTRLTVL.

V is TRBV3-1 and J is TRBJ1-5; D is unresolved. V lost 0 bases to trimming and J lost 6 bases, with 6 bases between them. There are 13 residues in the CDR3. Germline CDR1 reads LGHDT; CDR2 reads YNNKEL (reference sequence). CDR3 sequence reads: CASSQDNGQPQHF. Here the CDR3 DNA reads TGTGCCAGCAGCCAAGATAACGGTCAGCCCCAGCATTTT.

This clonotype occurred a few times. A much larger clone is a single base away; this may be a read error. The V call is TRBV4-1, the J call TRBJ1-2, with D possibly matching TRBD1 (5 bases). The CDR3 covers 17 residues. Germline CDR1 reads MGHRA; CDR2 reads YSYEKL. Trimming shortened V by 6 bases and J by 4 bases, and 24 bases separated the two germline ends. This CDR3 is CASRQRGDTEPIYGYTF. DNA of the CDR3: TGCGCCAGCAGACAGAGGGGTGACACAGAGCCGATCTATGGCTACACCTTC.

On this clonotype: The CDR3 ends on some other residue instead of the conserved phenylalanine or tryptophan, so this is likely a read error. The chain combines TRBV7-8 with TRBJ2-7; 12 bases line up with TRBD1. After removal of 5 bases from V and 7 bases from J, the junction contained 12 bases not matched to a gene. This CDR3 spans 16 amino acids. The germline V gene has CDR1 SGHVS and CDR2 FQNEAQ. The CDR3 nucleotides read TGTGCCAGCAGCCCCTCCGGCGGGGACAGGGGGCGTGAGCAGTACTCC. Translating it yields CASSPSGGDRGREQYS.

V and J are TRBV7-9 and TRBJ2-5; TRBD1 might be the D (5 bases). Germline V gives CDR1 SEHNR, CDR2 FQNEAQ (reference sequence). This CDR3 comprises 15 residues. V lost 5 bases and J 2 bases, leaving 15 bases between the germline ends. CDR3 sequence: CASSRRTQSQETQYF. The CDR3 nucleotides read TGTGCCAGCAGCCGTCGGACACAGTCACAAGAGACCCAGTACTTC.

This clonotype was observed once. V gene TRBV5-1 combines with J gene TRBJ2-1, with 12 bases aligning to TRBD2. Germline CDR1 reads SGHRS; CDR2 reads YFSETQ. CDR3 size: 15 residues. With 4 bases clipped from V and 9 bases from J, the junction kept 8 bases outside the gene matches. The CDR3 nucleotides are TGCGCCAGCAGCCTGACTAGCGGGGGAATTGGTGAGCAGTTCTTC. It codes for CASSLTSGGIGEQFF.

On this clonotype: A read error may explain this, as a much larger clone is one base away. The CDR3 here is CTSSRGGISGANVLTF. CDR3 sequence (DNA): TGTACCAGCAGTCGGGGGGGGATCTCTGGGGCCAACGTCCTGACTTTC. The J gene is TRBJ2-6, the V gene TRBV2; 8 nucleotides agree with TRBD2. The length of the CDR3 is 16 residues. CDR1 SNHLY and CDR2 FYNNEI come from the germline V gene.

This clonotype was seen a handful of times. This sequence joins TRBV7-9 and TRBJ2-3; 7 bases agree with TRBD2. The CDR3 has 16 amino acids. The V gene end was trimmed by 5 bases and the J gene end by 2 bases; junction bases not matched to a gene: 10. Germline loops: CDR1 SEHNR, CDR2 FQNEAQ (reference sequence). CDR3 nucleotides: TGTGCCAGCAGCCGTATCGTCGGACTAGTCACAGATACGCAGTATTTT. Its protein is CASSRIVGLVTDTQYF.

The rearrangement uses TRBV7-2 and TRBJ2-3; TRBD2 matches 8 bases. V lost 5 bases to trimming and J lost 2 bases; unmatched junction nucleotides: 6. Germline CDR1 is SGHTA and CDR2 is FQGNSA. This CDR3 spans 15 amino acids. CDR3 nucleotides: TGTGCCAGCAGCCCCGGGGGGGTCTTCACAGATACGCAGTATTTT. Translating it yields CASSPGGVFTDTQYF.

This clonotype was picked up many times. This sequence joins TRBV6-2 or TRBV6-3 and TRBJ2-2; no firm D call. V was clipped by 6 bases and J by 1 base, with 3 bases between them. CDR3 size: 12 residues. The germline V gene encodes CDR1 MNHEY and CDR2 SVGEGT. CDR3 residues: CASSQNTGELFF. The CDR3 DNA sequence: TGTGCCAGCAGCCAGAACACCGGGGAGCTGTTTTTT.

V gene TRBV28 combines with J gene TRBJ2-3; 9 bases align to TRBD1. V lost 5 bases and J lost 3; bases outside the gene matches: 9. Germline V gene data show CDR1 as MDHEN and CDR2 as SYDVKM. The CDR3 is 16 residues long. CDR3: CASSATGTGLTDTQYF. CDR3 DNA: TGTGCCAGCAGTGCTACCGGGACAGGGTTAACAGATACGCAGTATTTT.

This clonotype was recorded at least ten times. The chain carries TRBV5-1 and TRBJ2-5; possibly TRBD2 for D (6 bases). The CDR3 is 16 residues long. The V and J ends lost 4 bases and 1 base respectively, with 17 bases between them. The germline CDR1 and CDR2 sequences are SGHRS and YFSETQ. CDR3 in DNA: TGCGCCAGCAGCCTCTGGGGCAGGGAGGCCCAAGAGACCCAGTACTTC. Encoded protein: CASSLWGREAQETQYF. The full variable domain, completed using reference TRBV5-1 and TRBJ2-5, is KAGVTQTPRYLIKTRGQQVTLSCSPISGHRSVSWYQQTPGQGLQFLFEYFSETQRNKGNFPGRFSGRQFSNSRSEMNVSTLELGDSALYLCASSLWGREAQETQYFGPGTRLLVL.

This clonotype was counted between two and nine times. The V call is TRBV9, the J call TRBJ2-3; D unclear. The CDR3 length is 13 residues. CDR1 is SGDLS, CDR2 YYNGEE, per germline. The V end was cut by 0 bases, the J end by 6 bases, with 8 bases between. The CDR3 loop is CASSVVPADTQYF. CDR3 DNA sequence: TGTGCCAGCAGCGTAGTTCCCGCGGATACGCAGTATTTT.

The V call is TRBV27, the J call TRBJ1-6; no reliable D call. Trimming removed 5 bases at V and 0 bases at J, with 11 bases between. The CDR3 consists of 16 residues. Germline V gives CDR1 MNHEY, CDR2 SMNVEV (reference sequence). This CDR3 is CASSRTGRSYNSPLHF. In DNA form, the CDR3 reads TGTGCCAGCAGTCGGACCGGCCGCTCCTATAATTCACCCCTCCACTTT.

This chain joins TRBV20-1 and TRBJ2-7, with a possible D match to TRBD2 (6 bases). Trimming cost V 3 bases and J 0 bases, with 12 bases left between them. Germline V gives CDR1 DFQATT, CDR2 SNEGSKA (reference sequence). This CDR3 has 14 amino acids. The CDR3: CSASRSGHSYEQYF. The CDR3 nucleotides are TGCAGTGCTAGTCGTAGCGGCCACTCCTACGAGCAGTACTTC.

The rearrangement links TRBV12-3 or TRBV12-4 to TRBJ2-1, with 14 bases that match TRBD2. The CDR3 covers 16 residues. Trimming cost V 1 base and J 10 bases; bases outside gene matches: 6. This chain's CDR3 is CASSLGPTSGRAEQFF. CDR3 in DNA: TGTGCCAGCAGTTTAGGACCGACTAGCGGGAGGGCGGAGCAGTTCTTC.

This clonotype came up a few times. The J gene is TRBJ2-7, the V gene TRBV20-1, with D possibly TRBD1 on 7 matching bases. In germline, CDR1 is DFQATT, CDR2 SNEGSKA (reference sequence). Trimming stripped 6 bases from V and 0 bases from J, with 15 bases between. The CDR3 spans 14 residues. The CDR3 nucleotides are TGCAGTGCCAGGGGGGACAAGAGCTCCTACGAGCAGTACTTC. Residues: CSARGDKSSYEQYF.

In its sample, this clonotype was seen many times. The rearrangement joins TRBV4-2 to TRBJ2-5; 7 bases are shared with TRBD2. The CDR3 runs to 13 residues. Trimming removed 4 bases from V and 5 bases from J; junction bases left unmatched: 4. Looked up from germline, CDR1 is LGHNA and CDR2 is YNFKEQ. The CDR3 loop is CASSPTSRETQYF. The CDR3 DNA is TGTGCCAGCAGCCCGACTAGCAGGGAGACCCAGTACTTC.

The J gene is TRBJ1-1, the V gene TRBV5-1, with 8 positions matching TRBD1. Germline V CDR1 and CDR2: SGHRS, YFSETQ. V shed 4 bases and J 6 bases; nucleotides not matched to a gene: 8. The CDR3 length is 14 residues. CDR3 in DNA: TGCGCCAGCAGCACTCAGGGGGCGTACGCTGAAGCTTTCTTT. As protein: CASSTQGAYAEAFF. Using reference TRBV5-1 and TRBJ1-1 for the parts outside the CDR3, the full variable domain is KAGVTQTPRYLIKTRGQQVTLSCSPISGHRSVSWYQQTPGQGLQFLFEYFSETQRNKGNFPGRFSGRQFSNSRSEMNVSTLELGDSALYLCASSTQGAYAEAFFGQGTRLTVV.